This T cell receptor (beta chain) was sequenced during a study of OX40 agonist ivuxolimab in advanced cancers. Looking at the study overall: Clinicians treated patients with ivuxolimab, an agonistic anti-OX40 (CD134) antibody. Study results and limitations: The average count of expanded clones was higher among CD8+ T cells than among CD4+. The study found among the lowest clonal expansion in partial responders at 0.1-3.0 mg/kg.

This CDR3 contains 16 residues. The germline CDR1 and CDR2 sequences are SGHTA and FQGNSA. V lost 1 base, J lost 4 bases, and 17 bases lay in between. This clone was seen just once. The antigen is unknown. Produced via immunoSEQ multiplex PCR; TCRdb's table is partial and in-frame only. The sample lists around 94,000 clones, around 86% occurring once. V is TRBV7-2 and J is TRBJ2-7; D not resolved. The material was CD4+ or CD8+ T cells sorted from blood, obtained in a trial of the OX40 agonist ivuxolimab. This clonotype was sampled from an adult with an advanced solid tumor such as melanoma, head and neck, liver or kidney cancer. CDR3 nucleotide sequence: TGTGCCAGCAGCTTAGGGTCCTCTAAACCCTCGTACGAGCAGTACTTC. Amino acids: CASSLGSSKPSYEQYF.